Below, 24 T cell receptor beta chains from the same sample are listed, as sequenced in a study of CD8 T cells in seronegative destructive rheumatoid arthritis (dated by TCRdb to about 2020). Libraries were prepared through the immunoSEQ multiplex PCR assay. TCRdb took over this immuneACCESS table, retaining in-frame rearrangements with V and J assigned. Such tables are incomplete; in checked studies, under half of the missing clones stem from an unresolved V gene, and the remainder is unexplained. This sample comprises about 13,000 clones, roughly four fifths of them detected only once. The ten top clones hold over 25% of the sample. The sample taken for sequencing was CD8+ T cells from blood. These receptors were collected from a woman aged 25 to 55 with seronegative destructive rheumatoid arthritis.

The chain joins TRBV29-1 to TRBJ2-1; D uncertain. V was pared by 6 bases and J by 5 bases, with 5 bases between. Germline CDR1 and CDR2: SQVTM and ANQGSEA. This CDR3 has 10 amino acids. CDR3 DNA: TGCAGCGTACCAGACAATGAGCAGTTCTTC. Its translation: CSVPDNEQFF.

The V call is TRBV9, the J call TRBJ1-3, with D unresolved. The CDR3 is 12 amino acids. Germline V lookup: CDR1 SGDLS, CDR2 YYNGEE. V was trimmed by 4 bases and J by 10 bases, leaving 12 bases between them. This chain's CDR3 is CASSPSAGTIYF. CDR3 sequence (DNA): TGTGCCAGCAGCCCAAGCGCCGGGACCATATATTTT.

The V gene is TRBV7-9, the J gene TRBJ2-2, with TRBD1 identical over 9 bases. Unmatched junction bases numbered 3, after V lost 4 bases and J lost 3 bases. This CDR3 spans 15 amino acids. Germline CDR1 is SEHNR and CDR2 is FQNEAQ (reference sequence). In nucleotides, the CDR3 is TGTGCCAGCAGCTGGGGACAGGGATACACCGGGGAGCTGTTTTTT. This encodes CASSWGQGYTGELFF.

The V gene is TRBV19, the J gene TRBJ1-6; no clear D gene. The CDR3 contains 13 residues. The V end lost 3 bases, the J end lost 9 bases, and 9 bases lay between the germline ends. Germline values: CDR1 LNHDA, CDR2 SQIVND (reference sequence). The CDR3 sequence is CASSIKEGSPLHF. CDR3 DNA sequence: TGTGCCAGTAGTATTAAGGAGGGTTCACCCCTCCACTTT.

CDR3 protein: CASSGWETRNTEAFF. CDR3 nucleotides: TGTGCCAGTAGTGGATGGGAGACTAGGAACACTGAAGCTTTCTTT. The chain uses TRBV19 and TRBJ1-1; D is uncertain. Trimming stripped 5 bases from V and 1 base from J, with 14 bases between. Germline CDR1 reads LNHDA; CDR2 reads SQIVND (reference sequence). The CDR3 extends over 15 amino acids. The complete variable domain, with remaining parts taken from reference TRBV19 and TRBJ1-1, reads DGGITQSPKYLFRKEGQNVTLSCEQNLNHDAMYWYRQDPGQGLRLIYYSQIVNDFQKGDIAEGYSVSREKKESFPLTVTSAQKNPTAFYLCASSGWETRNTEAFFGQGTRLTVV.

J is TRBJ1-5 and V is TRBV6-4, with 7 bases that match TRBD1. J was trimmed by 3 bases and V by 4 bases; bases with no gene match: 9. Germline V gives CDR1 MRHNA, CDR2 SNTAGT. The CDR3 has 16 residues. CDR3 amino acids: CASSVGPGQYNQPQHF. The CDR3 DNA sequence: TGTGCCAGCAGTGTGGGACCGGGACAGTACAATCAGCCCCAGCATTTT.

This clone was observed once. The chain links TRBV2 to TRBJ2-5; 12 bases line up with TRBD2. Germline V gene lookup returns CDR1 SNHLY and CDR2 FYNNEI. The CDR3 has 16 residues. The trim removed 6 bases at V and 1 base at J, leaving 6 bases unmatched. The CDR3 DNA follows: TGTGCCAGCAGCCCACTACTAGCGGGGGGCCAAGAGACCCAGTACTTC. It yields the protein CASSPLLAGGQETQYF.

The V and J genes are TRBV7-9 and TRBJ1-1; D gene ambiguous. CDR3 length: 13 amino acids. The germline V gene encodes CDR1 SEHNR and CDR2 FQNEAQ (reference sequence). The V gene lost 5 bases and the J gene lost 4 bases, with 11 bases spanning the gap. The CDR3 DNA is TGTGCCAGCAGCCCCCGCCTGGCCACTGAAGCTTTCTTT. This translates into CASSPRLATEAFF.

About this clone itself: One junction end does not reproduce the germline sequence, and a read error may be involved. The gene calls are TRBV19 and TRBJ2-2; 9 nucleotides match TRBD1. The CDR3 covers 18 residues. In germline, CDR1 is LNHDA, CDR2 SQIVND (reference sequence). The CDR3 spells CASRSLSGGTGNAGELFF. In nucleotides, the CDR3 is TGTGCCAGTAGGAGTCTCTCCGGTGGGACAGGGAACGCCGGGGAGCTGTTTTTT.

This clone was counted a few times. The V gene is TRBV7-8, the J gene TRBJ1-1; D call uncertain. V dropped 3 bases and J dropped 8 bases, with 13 bases sitting between them. Germline-derived CDR1 and CDR2 are SGHVS and FQNEAQ. This CDR3 is built from 13 residues. CDR3 in amino acids: CASSFNSAFEAFF. CDR3 in DNA: TGTGCCAGCAGCTTTAACAGTGCGTTCGAAGCTTTCTTT. The entire variable domain, with the rest obtained from reference TRBV7-8 and TRBJ1-1, is as follows: GAGVSQSPRYKVAKRGQDVALRCDPISGHVSLFWYQQALGQGPEFLTYFQNEAQLDKSGLPSDRFFAERPEGSVSTLKIQRTQQEDSAVYLCASSFNSAFEAFFGQGTRLTVV.

The chain combines TRBV28 with TRBJ2-2, with 10 bases that match TRBD1. The CDR3 runs 18 residues. With 5 bases clipped from V and 7 bases from J, the junction kept 16 bases outside the gene matches. Germline CDR1 and CDR2: MDHEN and SYDVKM. CDR3 in DNA: TGTGCCAGCAGTGCCCGGGACAGGGGCCTAACCCGTGGCGGGGAGCTGTTTTTT. Protein product: CASSARDRGLTRGGELFF.

The chain carries TRBV4-1 and TRBJ2-2, with 8 bases matching TRBD1. Trimming at V came to 4 bases and at J to 1 base, leaving 2 bases not matched to a gene. This CDR3 is built from 15 residues. Germline assignment: CDR1 MGHRA and CDR2 YSYEKL. CDR3 nucleotide sequence: TGCGCCAGCAGCCCTGGACAGGGGAACACCGGGGAGCTGTTTTTT. This translates into CASSPGQGNTGELFF.

This chain links TRBV4-1 with TRBJ1-1; no definite D call. V was cut by 4 bases and J by 4 bases, with 13 bases left in between. There are 14 residues in the CDR3. CDR1 is MGHRA, CDR2 YSYEKL, per germline. The DNA for the CDR3 is TGCGCCAGCAGCCCCGAGGGAATTGGCACTGAAGCTTTCTTT. As protein: CASSPEGIGTEAFF.

The chain couples TRBV6-5 to TRBJ2-5, with 8 bases that match TRBD1. V gave up 2 bases and J gave up 5 bases; unmatched junction bases: 7. Germline loops: CDR1 MNHEY, CDR2 SVGAGI. The CDR3 is 15 amino acids. CDR3 loop: CASSYQDRGGETQYF. The CDR3 DNA sequence: TGTGCCAGCAGTTACCAAGACAGGGGCGGTGAGACCCAGTACTTC.

The V call is TRBV15, the J call TRBJ1-1; weak D call: TRBD1 (6 bases). This CDR3 is 13 amino acids long. Trimming pared 7 bases from V and 1 base from J, leaving 10 bases between. Germline assignment: CDR1 LNHNV and CDR2 YYDKDF (reference sequence). The CDR3 DNA sequence: TGTGCCACCACCCGGACAGAGAACACTGAAGCTTTCTTT. This encodes CATTRTENTEAFF.

The chain employs TRBV27 and TRBJ2-5; a possible D gene is TRBD2 (6 bases). This CDR3 is built from 14 residues. V lost 6 bases, J lost 1 base, and 12 bases lay in between. Germline V CDR1 and CDR2: MNHEY, SMNVEV (reference sequence). The CDR3 spells CASSSQRAQETQYF. The CDR3 DNA reads as TGTGCCAGCAGCTCCCAGCGGGCCCAAGAGACCCAGTACTTC.

V gene TRBV2 combines with J gene TRBJ2-3; a weak D match, TRBD2 (6 bases). Germline V gene lookup returns CDR1 SNHLY and CDR2 FYNNEI. The CDR3 runs to 14 residues. Trimming pared 7 bases from V and 6 bases from J, leaving 17 bases between. Here the CDR3 reads CASMAGRFVDTQYF. The CDR3 nucleotides are TGTGCCAGCATGGCGGGACGGTTCGTGGATACGCAGTATTTT.

V usage is TRBV5-1 and J usage is TRBJ2-2; perhaps TRBD2 as D (5 bases). V lost 0 bases, J lost 3 bases, and 6 bases lay in between. The CDR3 consists of 14 residues. Germline CDR1 reads SGHRS; CDR2 reads YFSETQ. The CDR3 coding sequence is TGCGCCAGCAGCTTGGAGGGAGACACCGGGGAGCTGTTTTTT. Its translation is CASSLEGDTGELFF. Supplemented by reference TRBV5-1 and TRBJ2-2, the full variable domain reads KAGVTQTPRYLIKTRGQQVTLSCSPISGHRSVSWYQQTPGQGLQFLFEYFSETQRNKGNFPGRFSGRQFSNSRSEMNVSTLELGDSALYLCASSLEGDTGELFFGEGSRLTVL.

The table lists this clone with a count of one. This chain links TRBV28 with TRBJ2-3, with 11 bases fitting TRBD2. V lost 6 bases, J lost 2 bases, and 10 bases stayed unmatched. The length of the CDR3 is 17 residues. Germline CDR1 and CDR2: MDHEN and SYDVKM. In DNA, the CDR3 is TGTGCCAGCAGCCCCCCGACTAGCGGGGAACCCACAGATACGCAGTATTTT. As protein: CASSPPTSGEPTDTQYF.

A word on this clone: The same CDR3 is also encoded by other DNA sequences in this sample. This chain joins TRBV11-2 and TRBJ1-6, with D perhaps matching TRBD1 (6 bases). Germline V gives CDR1 SGHAT, CDR2 FQNNGV. The CDR3 has 15 amino acids. V lost 0 bases, J lost 10 bases, and 13 bases lay in between. CDR3 region: CASSLDREGDSPLHF. The DNA of the CDR3 is TGTGCCAGCAGCTTAGATAGGGAGGGGGACTCACCCCTCCACTTT.

Relative to its sample, this clone is hyperexpanded. The same CDR3 also results from other DNA sequences found in this sample. The rearrangement uses TRBV10-3 and TRBJ2-7; a possible D gene is TRBD1 (7 bases). CDR1 is ENHRY, CDR2 SYGVKD, per germline. V lost 2 bases to trimming and J lost 5 bases, with 22 bases between them. CDR3 size: 17 residues. The CDR3 protein is CAISEAGLRTGGHEQYF. CDR3 coding DNA: TGTGCCATCAGTGAGGCAGGACTTAGGACAGGAGGGCACGAGCAGTACTTC.

DNA of the CDR3: TGCGCCAGCAGCTTACGACAGGGGTACTACGAGCAGTACGTC. It translates to CASSLRQGYYEQYV. V gene TRBV4-1 combines with J gene TRBJ2-7; 8 bases are a match to TRBD1. Germline CDR1 reads MGHRA; CDR2 reads YSYEKL. The CDR3 has 14 residues. J was trimmed by 3 bases and V by 5 bases; bases with no gene match: 6.

The rearrangement uses TRBV6-1 and TRBJ2-7, with a tentative D call TRBD2 (6 bases). CDR1 MNHNS and CDR2 SASEGT come from the germline V gene. Trimming removed 3 bases from V and 2 bases from J, with 11 bases in between. The CDR3 loop spans 14 amino acids. CDR3 amino acids: CASSDSGLTYEQYV. In DNA, the CDR3 is TGTGCCAGCAGTGATTCTGGACTAACCTACGAGCAGTACGTC.

The chain couples TRBV7-2 to TRBJ1-1; a possible D gene is TRBD1 (6 bases). CDR1 is SGHTA, CDR2 FQGNSA, per germline. The CDR3 consists of 14 residues. The germline V and J ends were trimmed by 3 bases and 10 bases, with 18 bases remaining between them. CDR3 amino acids: CASSLGLTGLGAFF. CDR3 DNA sequence: TGTGCCAGCAGCTTGGGACTAACAGGGTTAGGAGCTTTCTTT.